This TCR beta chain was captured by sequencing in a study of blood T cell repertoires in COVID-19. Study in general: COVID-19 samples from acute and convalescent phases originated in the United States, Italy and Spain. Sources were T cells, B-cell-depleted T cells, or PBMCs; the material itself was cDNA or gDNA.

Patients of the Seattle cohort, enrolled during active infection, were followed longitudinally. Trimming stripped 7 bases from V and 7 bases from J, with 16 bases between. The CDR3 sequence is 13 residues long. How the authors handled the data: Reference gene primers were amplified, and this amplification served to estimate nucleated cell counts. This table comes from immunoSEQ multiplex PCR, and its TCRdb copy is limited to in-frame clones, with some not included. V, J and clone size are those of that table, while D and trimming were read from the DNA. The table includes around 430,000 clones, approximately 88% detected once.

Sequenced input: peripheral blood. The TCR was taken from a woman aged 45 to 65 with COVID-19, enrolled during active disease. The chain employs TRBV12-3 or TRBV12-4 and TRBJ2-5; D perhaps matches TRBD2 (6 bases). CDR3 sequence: CASTGDWVGTQYF. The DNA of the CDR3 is TGTGCCAGCACCGGGGACTGGGTAGGGACCCAGTACTTC.